The clone carrying this T cell receptor beta chain was seen many times. Time point described: pretreatment peripheral blood. These data originate in a study of PD-L1 blockade in urothelial cancer. Across the whole study: Males with urothelial cancer arising in the bladder constituted twenty-five of the 29 patients. Chemotherapy regimens numbering 0 to 3 had been given to patients.

Method: immunoSEQ multiplex PCR; TCRdb's copy keeps in-frame clones and lacks some. The data hold about 63,000 clones, with about 86% observed a single time. V was pared by 5 bases and J by 0 bases, with 8 bases of the junction left unmatched. Looked up from germline, CDR1 is SGHVS and CDR2 is FNYEAQ. The length of the CDR3 is 17 residues. The sample here was PBMCs, taken around atezolizumab (anti-PD-L1) treatment. This TCR came from a man between 65 and 80 years old with urothelial cancer. The chain is built from TRBV7-6 and TRBJ2-3; TRBD2 aligns across 10 bases. The CDR3 reads CASSPRLTSGSTDTQYF. The CDR3 coding sequence is TGTGCCAGCAGCCCCAGACTGACTAGCGGGAGCACAGATACGCAGTATTTT.